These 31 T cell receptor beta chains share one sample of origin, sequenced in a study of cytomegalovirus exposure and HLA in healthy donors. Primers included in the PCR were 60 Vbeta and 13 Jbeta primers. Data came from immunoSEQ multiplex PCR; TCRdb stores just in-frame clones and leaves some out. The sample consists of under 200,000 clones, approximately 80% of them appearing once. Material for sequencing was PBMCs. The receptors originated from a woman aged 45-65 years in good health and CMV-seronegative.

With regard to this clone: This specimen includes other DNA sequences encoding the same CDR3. For the CDR3, the DNA is TGTGCCAGCAGCCCCGACAGTAACTATGGCTACACCTTC. Amino acids: CASSPDSNYGYTF. This chain joins TRBV7-2 and TRBJ1-2; weak D call: TRBD1 (5 bases). V was trimmed by 5 bases and J by 1 base, leaving 8 bases between them. CDR1 and CDR2 from the germline V gene are SGHTA and FQGNSA. The CDR3 loop spans 13 amino acids.

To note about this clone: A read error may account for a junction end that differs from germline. The DNA for the CDR3 is TGTTCCAGCAGCCCTAGCGGCGCGAACACCGGGGAGCTGTTTTTT. Encoded protein: CSSSPSGANTGELFF. The V and J genes are TRBV7-9 and TRBJ2-2, with 7 bases fitting TRBD2. The germline CDR1 and CDR2 sequences are SEHNR and FQNEAQ (reference sequence). CDR3 size: 15 residues.

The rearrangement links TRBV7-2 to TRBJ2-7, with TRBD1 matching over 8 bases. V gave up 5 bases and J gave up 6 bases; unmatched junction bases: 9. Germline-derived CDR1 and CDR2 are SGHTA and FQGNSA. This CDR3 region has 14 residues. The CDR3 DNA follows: TGTGCCAGCAGCCCCAGGGGGCTCCCCCTCGAGCAGTACTTC. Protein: CASSPRGLPLEQYF.

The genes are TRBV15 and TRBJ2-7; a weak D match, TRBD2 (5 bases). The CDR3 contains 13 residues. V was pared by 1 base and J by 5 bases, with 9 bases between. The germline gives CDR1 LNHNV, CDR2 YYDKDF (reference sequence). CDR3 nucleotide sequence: TGTGCCACCAGCAGAGCTACGGGAAACGAGCAGTACTTC. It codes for CATSRATGNEQYF.

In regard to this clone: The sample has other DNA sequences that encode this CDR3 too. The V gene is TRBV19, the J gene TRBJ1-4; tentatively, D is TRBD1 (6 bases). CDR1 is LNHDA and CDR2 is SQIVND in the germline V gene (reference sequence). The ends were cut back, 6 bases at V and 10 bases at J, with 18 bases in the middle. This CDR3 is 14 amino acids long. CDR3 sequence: CASSRGQYGGKLFF. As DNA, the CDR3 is TGTGCCAGTAGCCGAGGACAGTACGGAGGAAAACTGTTTTTT.

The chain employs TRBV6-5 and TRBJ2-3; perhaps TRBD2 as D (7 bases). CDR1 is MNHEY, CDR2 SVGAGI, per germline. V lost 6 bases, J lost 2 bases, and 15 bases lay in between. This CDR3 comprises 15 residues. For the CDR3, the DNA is TGTGCCAGCAGGACCCTAGGGGGGGACACAGATACGCAGTATTTT. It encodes CASRTLGGDTDTQYF.

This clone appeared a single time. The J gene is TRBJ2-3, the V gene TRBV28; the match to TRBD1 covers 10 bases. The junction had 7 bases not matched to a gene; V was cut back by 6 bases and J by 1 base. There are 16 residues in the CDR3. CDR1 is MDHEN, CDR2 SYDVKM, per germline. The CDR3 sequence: CASRPGTGEGTDTQYF. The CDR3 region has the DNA TGTGCCAGCAGACCCGGGACAGGGGAGGGCACAGATACGCAGTATTTT.

CDR3 DNA sequence: TGTGCCAGCAGCTTAGCGGGAGGGGGGGGAATGACAGATACGCAGTATTTT. Amino acids: CASSLAGGGGMTDTQYF. The rearrangement uses TRBV7-9 and TRBJ2-3; TRBD2 might be the D (7 bases). V lost 0 bases and J 3 bases, leaving 16 bases between the germline ends. The CDR3 spans 17 residues. The germline gives CDR1 SEHNR, CDR2 FQNEAQ (reference sequence).

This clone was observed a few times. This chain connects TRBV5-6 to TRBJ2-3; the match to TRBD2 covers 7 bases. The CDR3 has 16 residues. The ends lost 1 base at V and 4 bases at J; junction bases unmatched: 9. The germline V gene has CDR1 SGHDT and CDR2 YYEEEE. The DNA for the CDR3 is TGTGCCAGCAGCTTGCAGTTATGGCTAGCGGCAGATACGCAGTATTTT. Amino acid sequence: CASSLQLWLAADTQYF.

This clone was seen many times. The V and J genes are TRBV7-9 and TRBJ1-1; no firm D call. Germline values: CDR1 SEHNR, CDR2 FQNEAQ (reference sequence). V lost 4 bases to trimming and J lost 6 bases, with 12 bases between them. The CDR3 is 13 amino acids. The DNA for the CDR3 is TGTGCCAGCAGCTCCCCGGGAAGCGCTGAAGCTTTCTTT. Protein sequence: CASSSPGSAEAFF.

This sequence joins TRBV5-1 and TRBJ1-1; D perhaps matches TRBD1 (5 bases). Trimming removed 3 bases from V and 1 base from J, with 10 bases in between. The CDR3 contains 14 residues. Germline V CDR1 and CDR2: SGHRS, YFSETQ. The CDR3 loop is CASSYAQGNTEAFF. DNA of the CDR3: TGCGCCAGCAGCTATGCTCAGGGGAACACTGAAGCTTTCTTT. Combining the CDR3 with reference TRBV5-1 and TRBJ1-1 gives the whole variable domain KAGVTQTPRYLIKTRGQQVTLSCSPISGHRSVSWYQQTPGQGLQFLFEYFSETQRNKGNFPGRFSGRQFSNSRSEMNVSTLELGDSALYLCASSYAQGNTEAFFGQGTRLTVV.

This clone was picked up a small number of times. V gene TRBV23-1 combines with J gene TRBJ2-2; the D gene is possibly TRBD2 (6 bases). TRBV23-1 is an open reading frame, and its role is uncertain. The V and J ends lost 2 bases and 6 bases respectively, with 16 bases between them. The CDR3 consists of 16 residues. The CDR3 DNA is TGCGCCAGCAGTCAACCCCCGGGGAGGTGGCCCGGGGAGCTGTTTTTT. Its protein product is CASSQPPGRWPGELFF.

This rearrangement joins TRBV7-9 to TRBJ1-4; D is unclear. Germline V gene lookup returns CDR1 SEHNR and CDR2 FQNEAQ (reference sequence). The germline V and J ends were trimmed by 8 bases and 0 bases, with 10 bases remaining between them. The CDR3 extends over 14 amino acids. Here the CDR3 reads CASQQMATNEKLFF. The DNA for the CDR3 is TGTGCCAGCCAACAGATGGCAACTAATGAAAAACTGTTTTTT.

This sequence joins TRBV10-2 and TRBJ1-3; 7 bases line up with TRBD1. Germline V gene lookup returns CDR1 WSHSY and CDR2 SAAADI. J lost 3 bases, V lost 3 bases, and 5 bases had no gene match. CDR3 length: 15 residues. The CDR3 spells CASSERGHNGNTIYF. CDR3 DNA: TGCGCCAGCAGTGAAAGGGGGCATAATGGAAACACCATATATTTT.

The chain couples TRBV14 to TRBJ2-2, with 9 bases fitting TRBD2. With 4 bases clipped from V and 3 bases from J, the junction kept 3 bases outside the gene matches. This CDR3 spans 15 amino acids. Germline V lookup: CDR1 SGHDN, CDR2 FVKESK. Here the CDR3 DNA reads TGTGCCAGCAGCCCGGGACTAGCTTACACCGGGGAGCTGTTTTTT. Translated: CASSPGLAYTGELFF.

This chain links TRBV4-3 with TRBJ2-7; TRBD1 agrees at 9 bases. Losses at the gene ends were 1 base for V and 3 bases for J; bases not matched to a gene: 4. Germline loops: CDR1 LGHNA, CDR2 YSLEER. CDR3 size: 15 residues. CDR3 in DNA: TGCGCCAGCAGCCAAGTGCCGGGACAGGGCTACGAGCAGTACTTC. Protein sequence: CASSQVPGQGYEQYF.

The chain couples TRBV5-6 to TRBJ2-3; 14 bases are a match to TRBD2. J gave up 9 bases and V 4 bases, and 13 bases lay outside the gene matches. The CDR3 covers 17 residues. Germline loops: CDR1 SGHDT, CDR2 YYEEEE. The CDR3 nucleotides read TGTGCCAGCAGCCGCGGCGGGACTAGCGGGAGTGGGAGAACGCAGTATTTT. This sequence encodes CASSRGGTSGSGRTQYF.

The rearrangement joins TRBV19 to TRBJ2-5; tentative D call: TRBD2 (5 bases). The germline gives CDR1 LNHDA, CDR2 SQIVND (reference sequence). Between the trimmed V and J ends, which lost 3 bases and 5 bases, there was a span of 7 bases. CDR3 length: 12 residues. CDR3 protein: CASSMTGETQYF. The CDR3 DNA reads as TGTGCCAGTAGTATGACGGGGGAGACCCAGTACTTC. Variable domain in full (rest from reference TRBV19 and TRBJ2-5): DGGITQSPKYLFRKEGQNVTLSCEQNLNHDAMYWYRQDPGQGLRLIYYSQIVNDFQKGDIAEGYSVSREKKESFPLTVTSAQKNPTAFYLCASSMTGETQYFGPGTRLLVL.

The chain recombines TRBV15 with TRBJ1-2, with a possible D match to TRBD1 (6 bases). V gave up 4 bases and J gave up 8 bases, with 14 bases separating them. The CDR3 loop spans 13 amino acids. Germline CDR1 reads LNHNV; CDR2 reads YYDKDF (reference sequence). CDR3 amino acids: CATSTKTGLGYTF. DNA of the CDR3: TGTGCCACCAGCACTAAAACAGGGCTGGGCTACACCTTC.

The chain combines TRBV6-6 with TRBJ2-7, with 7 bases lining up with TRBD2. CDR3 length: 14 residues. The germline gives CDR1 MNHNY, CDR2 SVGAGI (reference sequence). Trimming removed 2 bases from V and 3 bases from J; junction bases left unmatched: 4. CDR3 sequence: CASSYGGSNYEQYF. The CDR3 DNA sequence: TGTGCCAGCAGTTACGGCGGGAGCAACTACGAGCAGTACTTC.

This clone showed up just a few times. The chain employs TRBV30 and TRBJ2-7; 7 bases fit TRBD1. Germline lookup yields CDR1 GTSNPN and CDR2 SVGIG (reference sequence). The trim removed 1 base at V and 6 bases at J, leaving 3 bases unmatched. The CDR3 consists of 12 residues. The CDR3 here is CAWSATGAEQYF. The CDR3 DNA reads TGTGCCTGGAGTGCCACAGGGGCCGAGCAGTACTTC.

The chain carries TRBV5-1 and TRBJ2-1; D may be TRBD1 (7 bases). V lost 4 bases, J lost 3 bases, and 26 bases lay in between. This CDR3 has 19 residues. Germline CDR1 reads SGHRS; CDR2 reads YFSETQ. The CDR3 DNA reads TGCGCCAGCAGCGCGGGACCCGTGAACAGGGGATCCCTCTACAATGAGCAGTTCTTC. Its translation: CASSAGPVNRGSLYNEQFF.

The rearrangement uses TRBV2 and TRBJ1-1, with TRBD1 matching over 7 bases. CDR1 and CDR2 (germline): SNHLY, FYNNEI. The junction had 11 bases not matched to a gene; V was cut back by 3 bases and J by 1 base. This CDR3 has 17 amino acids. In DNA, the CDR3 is TGTGCCAGCAGTGAGGGGCAGGGGGTTATGAAGAACACTGAAGCTTTCTTT. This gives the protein CASSEGQGVMKNTEAFF.

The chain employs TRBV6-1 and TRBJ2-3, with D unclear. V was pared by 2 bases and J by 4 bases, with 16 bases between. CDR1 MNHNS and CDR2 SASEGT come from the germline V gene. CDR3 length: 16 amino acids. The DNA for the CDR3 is TGTGCCAGCAGTGAAAACCCCGGTACCGGAGCAGATACGCAGTATTTT. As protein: CASSENPGTGADTQYF.

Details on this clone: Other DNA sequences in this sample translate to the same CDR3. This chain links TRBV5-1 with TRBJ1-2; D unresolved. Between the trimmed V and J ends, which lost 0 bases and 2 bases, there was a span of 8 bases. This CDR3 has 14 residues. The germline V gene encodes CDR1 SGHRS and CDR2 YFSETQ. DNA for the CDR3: TGCGCCAGCAGCTTGGCCCCAGGAAACTATGGCTACACCTTC. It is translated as CASSLAPGNYGYTF. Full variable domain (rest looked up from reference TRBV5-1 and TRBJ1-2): KAGVTQTPRYLIKTRGQQVTLSCSPISGHRSVSWYQQTPGQGLQFLFEYFSETQRNKGNFPGRFSGRQFSNSRSEMNVSTLELGDSALYLCASSLAPGNYGYTFGSGTRLTVV.

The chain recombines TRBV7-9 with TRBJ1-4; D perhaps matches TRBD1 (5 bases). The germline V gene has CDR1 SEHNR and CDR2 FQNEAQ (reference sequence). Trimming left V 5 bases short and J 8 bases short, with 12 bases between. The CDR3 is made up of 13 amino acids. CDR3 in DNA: TGTGCCAGCAGCCTCGGGGCGGGAGAAAAACTGTTTTTT. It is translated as CASSLGAGEKLFF.

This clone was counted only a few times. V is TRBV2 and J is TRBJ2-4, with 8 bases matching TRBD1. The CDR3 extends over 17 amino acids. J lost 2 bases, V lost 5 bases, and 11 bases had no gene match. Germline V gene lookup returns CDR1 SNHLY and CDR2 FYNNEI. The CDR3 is CASSWITGQASKNIQYF. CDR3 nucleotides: TGTGCCAGCAGTTGGATAACGGGACAGGCATCCAAAAACATTCAGTACTTC.

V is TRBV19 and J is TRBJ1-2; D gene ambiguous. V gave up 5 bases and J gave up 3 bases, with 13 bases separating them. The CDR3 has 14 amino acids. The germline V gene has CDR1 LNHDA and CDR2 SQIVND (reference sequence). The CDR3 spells CASSPSRQDYGYTF. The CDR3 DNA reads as TGTGCCAGTAGTCCATCGAGACAAGACTATGGCTACACCTTC.

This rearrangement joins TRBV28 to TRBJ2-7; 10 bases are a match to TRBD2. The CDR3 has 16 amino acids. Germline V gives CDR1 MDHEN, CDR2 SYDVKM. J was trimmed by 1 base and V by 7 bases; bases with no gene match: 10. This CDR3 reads CASTPTGTSVSYEQYF. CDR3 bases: TGTGCCAGCACCCCTACCGGGACTAGCGTATCCTACGAGCAGTACTTC.

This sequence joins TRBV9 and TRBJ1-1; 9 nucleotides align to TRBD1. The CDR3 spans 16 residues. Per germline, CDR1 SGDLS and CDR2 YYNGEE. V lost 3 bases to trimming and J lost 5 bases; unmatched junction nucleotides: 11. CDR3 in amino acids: CASSESAGTGRTEAFF. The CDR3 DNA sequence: TGTGCCAGCAGCGAGAGCGCCGGGACAGGGCGGACTGAAGCTTTCTTT.

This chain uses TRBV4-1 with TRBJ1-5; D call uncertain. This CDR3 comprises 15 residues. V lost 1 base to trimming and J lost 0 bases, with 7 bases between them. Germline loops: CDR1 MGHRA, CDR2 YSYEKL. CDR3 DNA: TGCGCCAGCAGCCAAGGTCGTCTTAGCAATCAGCCCCAGCATTTT. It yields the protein CASSQGRLSNQPQHF.